The rows below give T cell receptor beta chains drawn from one sample of a study of cytomegalovirus exposure and HLA in healthy donors. Some clones are missing from TCRdb's copy, which holds only in-frame ones; the method was immunoSEQ multiplex PCR. Among nearly 110,000 clones listed, roughly 76% were seen once. The sample comprised PBMCs. The receptors originated from a woman between 50 and 59 years old in good health and CMV-seropositive. The CDR3 runs from the conserved cysteine through the conserved F or W. D genes are given only for firm matches. A clone size is listed for some rows: how often the clone was seen (once, few, many), or a class if it is expanded.

>TRBV11-2|-|-|TRBJ1-1
TGTGCCAGCAGCTTAATGGGACTGTTAGTCGATGAAGCTTTCTTT
CASSLMGLLVDEAFF
>TRBV28|TRBD1|-|TRBJ1-6
TGTGCCAGCAGTTCCCCTCGGGACAGCTCCTATAATTCACCCCTCCACTTT
CASSSPRDSSYNSPLHF
>TRBV7-2|TRBD2|-|TRBJ2-5
TGTGCCAGCAGCTTAATCGGACTAGCGGGGCCATGGGAGACCCAGTACTTC
CASSLIGLAGPWETQYF
>TRBV28|-|-|TRBJ1-3
TGTGCCAGCAGCCGAGGACAGTTCAGAGGCGGAAACACCATATATTTT
CASSRGQFRGGNTIYF
>TRBV9|TRBD2|-|TRBJ2-7
TGTGCCAGCAGCGTAGACACTAGCGGATCCTACGAGCAGTACTTC
CASSVDTSGSYEQYF
>TRBV28|-|-|TRBJ1-2
TGTGCCAGCAGTACCGGGGGATATGGCTACACCTTC
CASSTGGYGYTF
>TRBV12-5|-|-|TRBJ1-2
TGTGCTAGTGGTTTGGACCTGACGCGGGGCTACACCTTC
CASGLDLTRGYTF
>TRBV18|-|once|TRBJ2-5
TGTGCCAGCTCACCGGTTCGGGATCGGAGGGAGACCCAGTACTTC
CASSPVRDRRETQYF
>TRBV7-8|-|-|TRBJ2-1
TGTGCCAGCAGCTCCCTCTGGGGGGGGCGAGATGAGCAGTTCTTC
CASSSLWGGRDEQFF
>TRBV7-3|TRBD2|-|TRBJ2-3
TGTGCCAGCAGTCCCGGGGGGACAGATACGCAGTATTTT
CASSPGGTDTQYF
>TRBV9|TRBD2|-|TRBJ2-5
TGTGCCAGCAGCGTGGGTAGCGGGGCCCAGTACTTC
CASSVGSGAQYF
>TRBV9|-|-|TRBJ1-2
TGTGCCAGCAGCCGTAACTATGGCTACACCTTC
CASSRNYGYTF
>TRBV2|-|once|TRBJ1-5
TGTGCCAGCAGTGTCAGACAGCCAAGCAATCAGCCCCAGCATTTT
CASSVRQPSNQPQHF
>TRBV6-1|-|-|TRBJ1-3
TGTGCCAGCAGAGGTCCGGGTTCCTTTGGAAACACCATATATTTT
CASRGPGSFGNTIYF
>TRBV14|-|-|TRBJ1-1
TGTGCCAGCAGCCTACAGGAGAACACTGAAGCTTTCTTT
CASSLQENTEAFF
>TRBV14|TRBD1|-|TRBJ1-2
TGTGCCAGCAGCCATCCGGGACAGGGGGTCGATGGCTACACCTTC
CASSHPGQGVDGYTF
>TRBV29-1|TRBD1|-|TRBJ1-4
TGCAGCGTCGTGACAGGGGGTGCTGAAAAACTGTTTTTT
CSVVTGGAEKLFF
>TRBV4-3|-|-|TRBJ2-3
TGCGCCAGCAGCCAAGATCTCCTTAGGAGGGCAGATACGCAGTATTTT
CASSQDLLRRADTQYF
>TRBV20-1|-|-|TRBJ1-2
TGCAGTGCCAGGGCAGGCTACACCTTC
CSARAGYTF
>TRBV7-2|-|-|TRBJ1-1
TGTGCCAGCAGCCTCTTATCGAGCTATACTGAAGCTTTCTTT
CASSLLSSYTEAFF